These T cell receptor beta chains were read from a single sample in a study of control samples from healthy donors and cancer patients. Assay used: immunoSEQ multiplex PCR; TCRdb lists only in-frame clones, some missing. The sample records tens of thousands of clones, approximately 88% being singletons. The sequenced sample was blood. These receptor sequences come from a man aged 50 to 60 in good health. The CDR3 runs from the conserved cysteine through the conserved F or W. A D gene is named only where the DNA matches it firmly. The listing skips clone size in some rows; elsewhere it reads once, few, many or a size class.

v_call	d_call	clone_size	j_call	cdr3_nt	cdr3_aa
TRBV28	TRBD1	.	TRBJ2-2	TGTGCCAGCAGTTTAGACAGGGGTACCGGGGAGCTGTTTTTT	CASSLDRGTGELFF
TRBV10-3	.	.	TRBJ1-1	TGTGCCATCAGTGACCAACAGGGCCTGGGCACTGAAGCTTTCTTT	CAISDQQGLGTEAFF
TRBV3-1/TRBV3-2	TRBD2	.	TRBJ2-5	TGTGCCACCCGGGGAGGGTCCCTATACCAAGAGACCCAGTACTTC	CATRGGSLYQETQYF
TRBV10-3	.	.	TRBJ1-3	TGTGCCATCCGTTCCGCCGGAAACACCATATATTTT	CAIRSAGNTIYF
TRBV11-3	TRBD2	.	TRBJ2-1	TGTGCCAGCAGCTTCCGGACTAGCGGCCTCGTCTCCTACAATGAGCAGTTCTTC	CASSFRTSGLVSYNEQFF
TRBV19	TRBD1	once	TRBJ1-1	TGTGCCAGTAGTATACCGGACAGGGTACAAGTCACTGAAGCTTTCTTT	CASSIPDRVQVTEAFF
TRBV27	TRBD1	.	TRBJ1-6	TGTGCCAGCAGTTTACCTAGGACAGGGATTAATTCACCCCTCCACTTT	CASSLPRTGINSPLHF
TRBV6-5	TRBD1	.	TRBJ1-2	TGTGCCAGCAGACGGGGACAGGGGGCGCGGGGCTACACCTTC	CASRRGQGARGYTF
TRBV7-6	TRBD1	.	TRBJ1-6	TGTGCCAGCAGCGCTGCTCCCTCGACAGGGGTCGGTTCACCCCTCCACTTT	CASSAAPSTGVGSPLHF
TRBV6-5	.	once	TRBJ1-2	TGTGCCAGCAGTTTAAAGACAGGTCTGGGTGGCTACACCTTC	CASSLKTGLGGYTF
TRBV5-6	.	.	TRBJ1-5	TGTGCCAGCAGCTTATTTGGCCCCAGCCATCAGCCCCAGCATTTT	CASSLFGPSHQPQHF
TRBV19	TRBD2	few	TRBJ2-2	TGTGCCAGTAGGGGACTAGCGGGAATGGAGGGGGAGCTGTTTTTT	CASRGLAGMEGELFF
TRBV14	TRBD1	.	TRBJ1-2	TGTGCCAGCAGCCACCAGACAGGGTTGGGCTATGGCTACACCTTC	CASSHQTGLGYGYTF
TRBV27	.	.	TRBJ2-7	TGTGCCAGCAGTTCGACAGATCTGGAGCAGTACTTC	CASSSTDLEQYF
TRBV7-9	TRBD2	.	TRBJ2-1	TGTGCCAGCAGCTTCGCGGGAGGGCCTTTAGATGAGCAGTTCTTC	CASSFAGGPLDEQFF
TRBV2	TRBD2	.	TRBJ2-7	TGTGCCAGCAGAGGTCTAGCGGGAGTCGGGGAGCAGTACTTC	CASRGLAGVGEQYF
TRBV28	TRBD2	.	TRBJ2-7	TGTGCCAGCAGCCGGACTAGCGGGAGGGCCTACGAGCAGTACTTC	CASSRTSGRAYEQYF
TRBV28	TRBD1	.	TRBJ2-7	TGTGCCAGCAGTTTAACCCCAGTTAGGCGACGGGACAGGGGAGGGGAGCAGTACTTC	CASSLTPVRRRDRGGEQYF
TRBV19	TRBD2	few	TRBJ2-5	TGTGCCAGTCAAAATAGCGGGAGGTCCCCGGAGACCCAGTACTTC	CASQNSGRSPETQYF
TRBV7-9	TRBD2	.	TRBJ2-3	TGTGCCAGCAGCTGGGGGGGACTAGCGGGAGTTTTTATTACAGATACGCAGTATTTT	CASSWGGLAGVFITDTQYF
TRBV19	TRBD2	.	TRBJ2-6	TGTGCCAGTAGTTCACTCAGCGGGAGCTTCCACTCTGGGGCCAACGTCCTGACTTTC	CASSSLSGSFHSGANVLTF
TRBV7-6	.	.	TRBJ2-2	TGTGCCAGCAGCTTAGCGGGAACGGCGAACACCGGGGAGCTGTTTTTT	CASSLAGTANTGELFF
TRBV9	TRBD2	.	TRBJ2-3	TGTGCCAGCAGCGCACCGACTAGCGGGCCTCGGGATACGCAGTATTTT	CASSAPTSGPRDTQYF
TRBV6-2/TRBV6-3	TRBD2	.	TRBJ2-2	TGTGCCAGCAGTACTAGCGGGAACACCGGGGAGCTGTTTTTT	CASSTSGNTGELFF
TRBV5-1	.	.	TRBJ1-1	TGCGCCAGCAGCTTGTGGGGTTCTTTGGTGAACACTGAAGCTTTCTTT	CASSLWGSLVNTEAFF
TRBV9	TRBD1	.	TRBJ1-2	TGTGCCAGCAGCTCCAGGGGGACAGCAGCGCACTATGGCTACACCTTC	CASSSRGTAAHYGYTF
TRBV27	.	.	TRBJ2-3	TGTGCCAGCAGACACGGGACAACGCAGTATTTT	CASRHGTTQYF
TRBV27	.	.	TRBJ2-7	TGTGCCAGCAGTCATTGGGACGGCTCCTACGAGCAGTACTTC	CASSHWDGSYEQYF
TRBV11-3	.	.	TRBJ2-1	TGTGCCAGCAGCGATTCCCCGAGGCCGGTTGAGCAGTTCTTC	CASSDSPRPVEQFF
TRBV6-4	.	.	TRBJ1-2	TGTGCCAGCAGCTTGGGGCCAGGCTATGGCTACACCTTC	CASSLGPGYGYTF
TRBV4-3	.	.	TRBJ2-2	TGCGCCAGCAGCCAAGATCTACAGCGTTATCAGGTCGGGGAGCTGTTTTTT	CASSQDLQRYQVGELFF
TRBV9	TRBD2	.	TRBJ2-1	TGTGCCAGCAGCGTAGATTCGACTAGCGGGGGAAATGAGCAGTTCTTC	CASSVDSTSGGNEQFF
TRBV11-3	.	few	TRBJ1-5	TGTGCCAGCAGCTTAGGAAATCAGCCCCAGCATTTT	CASSLGNQPQHF
TRBV7-2	.	.	TRBJ1-6	TGTGCCAGCAGCTTGGTTTTCGCGGCACCCCTCCACTTT	CASSLVFAAPLHF
TRBV3-1/TRBV3-2	.	few	TRBJ1-6	TGTGCCAGCAGCCGGGGGCATGATAATTCACCCCTCCACTTT	CASSRGHDNSPLHF
TRBV11-2	TRBD2	.	TRBJ2-1	TGTGCCAGCAGCTTCCTTCTTGGGAGCGGGAGGACAATTGAGCAGTTCTTC	CASSFLLGSGRTIEQFF
TRBV27	TRBD1	.	TRBJ1-4	TGTGCCAGCAGGAAAGGGACAGGTCCTGGGAAACTGTTTTTT	CASRKGTGPGKLFF
TRBV3-1/TRBV3-2	.	.	TRBJ1-3	TGTGCCAGCAGCCCTAGGGGGGGCAACACCATATATTTT	CASSPRGGNTIYF
TRBV2	TRBD2	.	TRBJ2-3	TGTGCCAGCAGAGCCGGGACTAGCGGGGTCACAGATACGCAGTATTTT	CASRAGTSGVTDTQYF
TRBV3-1/TRBV3-2	TRBD1	.	TRBJ2-7	TGTGCCAGCAGCCGCCGACAGGGGGGCTACGAGCAGTACTTC	CASSRRQGGYEQYF
TRBV6-6	.	.	TRBJ1-2	TGTGCCAGCATGAGCTATGGCTACACCTTC	CASMSYGYTF
TRBV20-1	TRBD1	.	TRBJ2-5	TGCAGTGCGAGTACCGGGACAGGGGGCTTTGAGACCCAGTACTTC	CSASTGTGGFETQYF
TRBV19	TRBD1	.	TRBJ1-2	TGTGCCAGTAGTATAGGTGGACAGGTCTCCGGTGGCTACACCTTC	CASSIGGQVSGGYTF
TRBV7-2	TRBD2	.	TRBJ2-5	TGTGCCAGCAGCTTAGGAACTAGCGGGCGGGGGGTTGCCCAGTACTTC	CASSLGTSGRGVAQYF